This T cell receptor (beta chain) was recovered during a study of OX40 agonist ivuxolimab in advanced cancers. This table comes from immunoSEQ multiplex PCR, and its TCRdb copy is limited to in-frame clones, with some not included. This sample has approximately 76,000 clones, with approximately 85% found just once. Of note for this clone: The target antigen is unknown.

Findings of the study overall: CD8+ T cells (on average) carried more expanded clones than CD4+ T cells. Antigen targets of the expanded peripheral T cells went undetermined.

There are 15 residues in the CDR3. In germline, CDR1 is SGDLS, CDR2 YYNGEE. The V end lost 4 bases, the J end lost 0 bases, and 10 bases lay between the germline ends. The chain employs TRBV9 and TRBJ1-4; D unclear. The receptor comes from an adult with an advanced solid tumor such as melanoma, head and neck, liver or kidney cancer. The sample was CD4+ or CD8+ T cells sorted from blood, taken in a trial of the OX40 agonist ivuxolimab. The CDR3 loop reads CASSPPGATNEKLFF. In DNA form, the CDR3 reads TGTGCCAGCAGCCCCCCGGGTGCAACTAATGAAAAACTGTTTTTT. The full variable domain, completed using reference TRBV9 and TRBJ1-4, is DSGVTQTPKHLITATGQRVTLRCSPRSGDLSVYWYQQSLDQGLQFLIQYYNGEERAKGNILERFSAQQFPDLHSELNLSSLELGDSALYFCASSPPGATNEKLFFGSGTQLSVL.